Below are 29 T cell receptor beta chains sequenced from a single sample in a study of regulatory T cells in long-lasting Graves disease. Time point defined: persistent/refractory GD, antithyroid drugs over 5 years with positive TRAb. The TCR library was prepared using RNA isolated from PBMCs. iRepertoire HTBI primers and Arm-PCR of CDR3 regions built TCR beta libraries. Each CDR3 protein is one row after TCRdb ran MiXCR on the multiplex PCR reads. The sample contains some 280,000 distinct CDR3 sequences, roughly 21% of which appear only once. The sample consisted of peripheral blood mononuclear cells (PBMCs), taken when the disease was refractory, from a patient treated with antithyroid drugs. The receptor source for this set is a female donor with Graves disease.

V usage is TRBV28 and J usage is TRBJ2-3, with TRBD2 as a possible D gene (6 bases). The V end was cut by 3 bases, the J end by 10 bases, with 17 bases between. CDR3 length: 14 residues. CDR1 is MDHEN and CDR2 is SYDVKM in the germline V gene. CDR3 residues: CASSFPPGGGAQYF. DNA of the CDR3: TGTGCCAGCAGTTTCCCCCCCGGCGGAGGGGCGCAGTATTTT.

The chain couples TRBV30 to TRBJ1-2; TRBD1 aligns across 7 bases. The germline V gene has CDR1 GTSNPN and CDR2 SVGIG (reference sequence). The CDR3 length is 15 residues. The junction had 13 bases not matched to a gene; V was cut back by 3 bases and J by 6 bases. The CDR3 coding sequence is TGTGCCTGGAGGACCCCGGGACAGTTTTCACATGGCTACACCTTC. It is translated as CAWRTPGQFSHGYTF.

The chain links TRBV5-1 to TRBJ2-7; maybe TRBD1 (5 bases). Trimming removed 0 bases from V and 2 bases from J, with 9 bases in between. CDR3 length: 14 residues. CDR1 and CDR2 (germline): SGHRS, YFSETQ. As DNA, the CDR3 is TGCGCCAGCAGCTTGGTAGAGACAGCCTACGAGCAGTACTTC. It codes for CASSLVETAYEQYF.

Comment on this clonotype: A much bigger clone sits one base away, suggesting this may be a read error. CDR3 protein: CATSDNSYEQYF. The CDR3 nucleotides read TGTGCCACCAGTGACAACTCCTACGAGCAGTACTTC. V usage is TRBV24-1 and J usage is TRBJ2-7; D not resolved. Trimming removed 4 bases from V and 0 bases from J, with 3 bases in between. CDR1 and CDR2 (germline): KGHDR, SFDVKD. This CDR3 spans 12 amino acids.

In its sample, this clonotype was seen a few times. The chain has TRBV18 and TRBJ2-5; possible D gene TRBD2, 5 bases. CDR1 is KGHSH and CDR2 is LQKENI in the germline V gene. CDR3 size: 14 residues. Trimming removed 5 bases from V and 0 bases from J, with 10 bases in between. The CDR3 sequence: CASSYTGDQETQYF. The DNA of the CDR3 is TGTGCCAGCTCATATACCGGGGACCAAGAGACCCAGTACTTC.

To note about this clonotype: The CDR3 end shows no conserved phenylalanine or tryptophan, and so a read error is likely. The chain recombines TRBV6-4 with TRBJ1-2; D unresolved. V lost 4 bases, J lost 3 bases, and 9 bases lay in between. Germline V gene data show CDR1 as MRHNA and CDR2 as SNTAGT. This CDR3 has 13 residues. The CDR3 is CASSVRRDYGYTL. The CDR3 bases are TGTGCCAGCAGTGTCCGACGGGACTATGGCTACACCCTC.

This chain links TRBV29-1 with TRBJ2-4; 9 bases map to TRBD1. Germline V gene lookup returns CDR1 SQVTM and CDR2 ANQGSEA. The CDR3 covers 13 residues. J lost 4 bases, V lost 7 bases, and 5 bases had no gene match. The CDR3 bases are TGCAGCGGCCGGGACAGGGCTAAAAACATTCAGTACTTC. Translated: CSGRDRAKNIQYF.

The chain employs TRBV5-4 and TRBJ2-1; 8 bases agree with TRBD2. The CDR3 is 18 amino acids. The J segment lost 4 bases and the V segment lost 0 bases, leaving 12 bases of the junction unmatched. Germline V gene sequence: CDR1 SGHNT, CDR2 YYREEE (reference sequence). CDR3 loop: CASSLDTSGNDYYNEQFF. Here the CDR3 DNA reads TGTGCCAGCAGCTTGGATACTAGCGGCAACGACTATTACAATGAGCAGTTCTTC.

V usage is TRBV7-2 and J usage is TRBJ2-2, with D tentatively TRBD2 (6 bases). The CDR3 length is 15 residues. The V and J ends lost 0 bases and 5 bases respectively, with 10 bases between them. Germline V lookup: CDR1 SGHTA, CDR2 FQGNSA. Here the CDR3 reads CASSLAGGTTGELFF. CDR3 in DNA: TGTGCCAGCAGCTTAGCGGGAGGAACAACCGGGGAGCTGTTTTTT.

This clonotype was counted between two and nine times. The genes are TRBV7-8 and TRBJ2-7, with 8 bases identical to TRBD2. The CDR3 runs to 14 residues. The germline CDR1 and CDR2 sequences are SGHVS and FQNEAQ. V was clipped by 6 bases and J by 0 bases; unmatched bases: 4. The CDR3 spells CASSLLAVSYEQYF. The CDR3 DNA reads TGTGCCAGCAGTTTACTAGCGGTCTCCTACGAGCAGTACTTC.

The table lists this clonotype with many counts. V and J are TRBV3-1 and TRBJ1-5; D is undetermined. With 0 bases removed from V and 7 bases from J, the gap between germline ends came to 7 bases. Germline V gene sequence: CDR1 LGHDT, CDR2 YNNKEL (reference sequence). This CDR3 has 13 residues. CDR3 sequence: CASSQDINQPQHF. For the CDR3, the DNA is TGTGCCAGCAGCCAAGATATAAACCAGCCCCAGCATTTT.

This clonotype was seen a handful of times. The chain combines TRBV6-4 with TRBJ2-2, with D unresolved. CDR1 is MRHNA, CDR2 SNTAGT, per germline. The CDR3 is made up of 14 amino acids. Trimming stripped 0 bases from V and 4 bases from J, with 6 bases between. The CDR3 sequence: CASSDSTSTGELFF. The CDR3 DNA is TGTGCCAGCAGTGACTCGACCAGCACCGGGGAGCTGTTTTTT.

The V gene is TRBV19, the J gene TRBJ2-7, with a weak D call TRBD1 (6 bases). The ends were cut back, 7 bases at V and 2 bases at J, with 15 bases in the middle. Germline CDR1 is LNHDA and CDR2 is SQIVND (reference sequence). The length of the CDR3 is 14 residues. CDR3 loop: CASTPGDGPYEQYF. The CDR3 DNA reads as TGTGCCAGTACTCCAGGGGACGGACCCTACGAGCAGTACTTC.

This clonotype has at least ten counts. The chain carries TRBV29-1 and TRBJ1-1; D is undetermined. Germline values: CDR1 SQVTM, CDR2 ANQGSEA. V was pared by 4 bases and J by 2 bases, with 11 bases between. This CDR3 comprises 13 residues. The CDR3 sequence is CSVGGAGNTEAFF. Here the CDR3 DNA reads TGCAGCGTTGGGGGAGCGGGAAACACTGAAGCTTTCTTT. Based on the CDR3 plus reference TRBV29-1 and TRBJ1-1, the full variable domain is SAVISQKPSRDICQRGTSLTIQCQVDSQVTMMFWYRQQPGQSLTLIATANQGSEATYESGFVIDKFPISRPNLTFSTLTVSNMSPEDSSIYLCSVGGAGNTEAFFGQGTRLTVV.

The CDR3 protein is CASSLGNRGRSEETQYF. CDR3 nucleotides: TGTGCCAGCAGCTTAGGTAACAGGGGGCGTTCCGAAGAGACCCAGTACTTC. The chain links TRBV7-9 to TRBJ2-5; 9 bases are a match to TRBD1. V lost 1 base to trimming and J lost 3 bases; unmatched junction nucleotides: 9. The CDR3 runs to 17 residues. Germline values: CDR1 SEHNR, CDR2 FQNEAQ (reference sequence).

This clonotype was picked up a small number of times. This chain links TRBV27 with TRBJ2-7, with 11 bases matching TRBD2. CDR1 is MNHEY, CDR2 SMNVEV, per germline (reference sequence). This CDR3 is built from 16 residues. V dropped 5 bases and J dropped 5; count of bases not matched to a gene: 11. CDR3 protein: CASSGGSGRADHEQYF. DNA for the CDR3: TGTGCCAGCAGTGGGGGTAGCGGGAGGGCCGACCACGAGCAGTACTTC.

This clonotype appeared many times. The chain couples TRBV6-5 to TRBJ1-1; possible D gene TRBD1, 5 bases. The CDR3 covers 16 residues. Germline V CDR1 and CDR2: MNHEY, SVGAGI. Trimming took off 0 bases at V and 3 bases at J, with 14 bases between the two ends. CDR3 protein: CASSYSRLLGDTEAFF. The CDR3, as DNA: TGTGCCAGCAGTTACTCCAGGCTGTTAGGGGACACTGAAGCTTTCTTT.

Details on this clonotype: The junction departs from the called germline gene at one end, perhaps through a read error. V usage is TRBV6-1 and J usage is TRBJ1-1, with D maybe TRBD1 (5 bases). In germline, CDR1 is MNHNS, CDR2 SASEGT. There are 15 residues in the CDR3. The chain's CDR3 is CASSRGGNPNTEAFF. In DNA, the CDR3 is TGTGCTAGCAGTCGTGGGGGGAATCCGAACACTGAAGCTTTCTTT.

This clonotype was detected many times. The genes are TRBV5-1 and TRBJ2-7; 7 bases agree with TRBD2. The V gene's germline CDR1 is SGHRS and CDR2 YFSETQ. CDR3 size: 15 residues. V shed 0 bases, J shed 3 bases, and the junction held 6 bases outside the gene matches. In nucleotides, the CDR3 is TGCGCCAGCAGCTTGGAAGGTAGCGGGTTCTACGAGCAGTACTTC. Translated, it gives CASSLEGSGFYEQYF.

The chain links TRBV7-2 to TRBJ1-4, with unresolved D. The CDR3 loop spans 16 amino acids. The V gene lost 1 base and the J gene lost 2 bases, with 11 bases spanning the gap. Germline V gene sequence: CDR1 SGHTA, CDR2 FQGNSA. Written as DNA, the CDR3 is TGTGCCAGCAGCTTAGATTCGTCGTCCACTAATGAAAAACTGTTTTTT. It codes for CASSLDSSSTNEKLFF.

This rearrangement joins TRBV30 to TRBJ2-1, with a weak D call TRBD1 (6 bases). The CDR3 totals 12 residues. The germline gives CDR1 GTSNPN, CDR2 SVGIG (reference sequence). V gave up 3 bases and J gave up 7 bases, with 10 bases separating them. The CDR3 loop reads CAWRTGGNEQFF. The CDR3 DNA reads TGTGCCTGGAGGACAGGAGGAAATGAGCAGTTCTTC.

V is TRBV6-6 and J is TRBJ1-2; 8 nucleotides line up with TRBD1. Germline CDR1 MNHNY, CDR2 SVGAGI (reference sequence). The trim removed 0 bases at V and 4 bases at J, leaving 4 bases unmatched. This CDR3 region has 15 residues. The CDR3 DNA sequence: TGTGCCAGCAGTTACTCGAGACAGGGGACCTATGGCTACACCTTC. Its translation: CASSYSRQGTYGYTF.

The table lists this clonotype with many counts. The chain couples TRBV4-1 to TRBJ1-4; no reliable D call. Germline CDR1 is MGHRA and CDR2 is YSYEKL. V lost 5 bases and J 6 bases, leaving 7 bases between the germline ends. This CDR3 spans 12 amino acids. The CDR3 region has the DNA TGCGCCAGCAGCGATCCCTATGAAAAACTGTTTTTT. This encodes CASSDPYEKLFF.

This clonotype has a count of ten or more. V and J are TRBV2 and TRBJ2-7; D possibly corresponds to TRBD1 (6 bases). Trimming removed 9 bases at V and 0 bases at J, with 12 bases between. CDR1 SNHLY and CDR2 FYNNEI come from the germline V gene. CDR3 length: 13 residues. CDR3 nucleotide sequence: TGTGCCAGTGAGGGGGTACTCTCCTACGAGCAGTACTTC. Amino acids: CASEGVLSYEQYF.

The CDR3 DNA is TGTGCCAGCAGCTCGACAGAGCCCTACGAGCAGTACTTC. Its translation: CASSSTEPYEQYF. V and J are TRBV7-9 and TRBJ2-7; D perhaps matches TRBD1 (5 bases). CDR3 length equals 13 residues. In germline, CDR1 is SEHNR, CDR2 FQNEAQ (reference sequence). Trimming left V 4 bases short and J 2 bases short, with 9 bases between. Supplemented by reference TRBV7-9 and TRBJ2-7, the full variable domain reads DTGVSQNPRHKITKRGQNVTFRCDPISEHNRLYWYRQTLGQGPEFLTYFQNEAQLEKSRLLSDRFSAERPKGSFSTLEIQRTEQGDSAMYLCASSSTEPYEQYFGPGTRLTVT.

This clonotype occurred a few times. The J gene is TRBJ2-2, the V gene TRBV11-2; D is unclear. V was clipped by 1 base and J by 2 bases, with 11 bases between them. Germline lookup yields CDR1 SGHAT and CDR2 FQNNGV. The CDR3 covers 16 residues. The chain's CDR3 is CASSLVGGPNTGELFF. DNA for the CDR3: TGTGCCAGCAGCTTAGTAGGCGGACCTAACACCGGGGAGCTGTTTTTT.

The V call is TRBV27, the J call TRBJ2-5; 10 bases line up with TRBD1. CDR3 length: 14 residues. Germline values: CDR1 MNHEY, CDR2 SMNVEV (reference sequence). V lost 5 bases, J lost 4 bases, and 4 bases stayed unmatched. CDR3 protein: CASSLTGGTETQYF. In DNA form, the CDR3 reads TGTGCCAGCAGTCTGACAGGGGGCACAGAGACCCAGTACTTC.

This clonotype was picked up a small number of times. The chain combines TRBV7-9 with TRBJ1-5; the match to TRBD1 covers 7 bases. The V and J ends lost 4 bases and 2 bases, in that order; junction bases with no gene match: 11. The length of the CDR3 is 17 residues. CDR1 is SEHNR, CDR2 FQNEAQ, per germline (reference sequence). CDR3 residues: CASSSTNDRVGNQPQHF. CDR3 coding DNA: TGTGCCAGCAGCTCGACAAACGACAGGGTGGGCAATCAGCCCCAGCATTTT.

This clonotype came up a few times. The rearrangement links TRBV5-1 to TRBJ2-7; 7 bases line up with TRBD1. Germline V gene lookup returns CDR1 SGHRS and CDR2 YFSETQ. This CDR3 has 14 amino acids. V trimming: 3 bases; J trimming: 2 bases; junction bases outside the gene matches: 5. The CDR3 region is CASSWTGYAYEQYF. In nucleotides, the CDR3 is TGCGCCAGCAGCTGGACAGGTTACGCCTACGAGCAGTACTTC.